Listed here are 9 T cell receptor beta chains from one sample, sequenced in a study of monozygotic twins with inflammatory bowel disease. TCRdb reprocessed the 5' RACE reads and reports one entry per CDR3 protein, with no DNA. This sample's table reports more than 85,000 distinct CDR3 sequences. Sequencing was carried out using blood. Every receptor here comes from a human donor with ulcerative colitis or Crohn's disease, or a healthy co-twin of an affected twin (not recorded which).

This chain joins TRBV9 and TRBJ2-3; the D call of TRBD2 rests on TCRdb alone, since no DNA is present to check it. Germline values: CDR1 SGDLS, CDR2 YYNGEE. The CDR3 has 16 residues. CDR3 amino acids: CASSIWGTLLTDTQYF. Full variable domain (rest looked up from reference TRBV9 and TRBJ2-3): DSGVTQTPKHLITATGQRVTLRCSPRSGDLSVYWYQQSLDQGLQFLIQYYNGEERAKGNILERFSAQQFPDLHSELNLSSLELGDSALYFCASSIWGTLLTDTQYFGPGTRLTVL.

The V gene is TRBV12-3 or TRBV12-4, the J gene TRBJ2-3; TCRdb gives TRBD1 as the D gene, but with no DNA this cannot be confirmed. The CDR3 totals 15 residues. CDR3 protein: CASSLTGGETDTQYF.

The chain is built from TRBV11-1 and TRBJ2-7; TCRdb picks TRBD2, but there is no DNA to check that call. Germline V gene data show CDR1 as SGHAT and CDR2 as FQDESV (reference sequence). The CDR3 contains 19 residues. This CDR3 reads CASSLEPTSGAYDSYEQYF.

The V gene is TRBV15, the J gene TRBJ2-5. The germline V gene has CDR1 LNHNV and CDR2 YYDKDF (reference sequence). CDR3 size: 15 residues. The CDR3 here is CATSRDRMQRETQYF.

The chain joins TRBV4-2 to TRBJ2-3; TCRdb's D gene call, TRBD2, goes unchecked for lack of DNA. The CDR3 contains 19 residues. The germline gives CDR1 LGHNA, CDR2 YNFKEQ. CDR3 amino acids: CASSQENHRTSGRTDTQYF.

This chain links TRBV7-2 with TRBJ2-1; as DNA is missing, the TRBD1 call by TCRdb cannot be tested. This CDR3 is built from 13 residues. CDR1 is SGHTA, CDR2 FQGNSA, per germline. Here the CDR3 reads CASSRQVDNEQFF.

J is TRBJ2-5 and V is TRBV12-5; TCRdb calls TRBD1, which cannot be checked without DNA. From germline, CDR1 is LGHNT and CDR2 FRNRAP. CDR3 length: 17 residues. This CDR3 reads CASGLVLTGGHQETQYF.

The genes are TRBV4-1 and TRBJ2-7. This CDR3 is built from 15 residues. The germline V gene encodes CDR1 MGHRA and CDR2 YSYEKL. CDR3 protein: CASSQDFDTAYEQYF.

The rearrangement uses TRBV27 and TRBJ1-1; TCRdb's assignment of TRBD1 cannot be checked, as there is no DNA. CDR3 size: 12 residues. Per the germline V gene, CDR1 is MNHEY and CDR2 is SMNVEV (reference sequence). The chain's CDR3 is CASSLARGRAFF.